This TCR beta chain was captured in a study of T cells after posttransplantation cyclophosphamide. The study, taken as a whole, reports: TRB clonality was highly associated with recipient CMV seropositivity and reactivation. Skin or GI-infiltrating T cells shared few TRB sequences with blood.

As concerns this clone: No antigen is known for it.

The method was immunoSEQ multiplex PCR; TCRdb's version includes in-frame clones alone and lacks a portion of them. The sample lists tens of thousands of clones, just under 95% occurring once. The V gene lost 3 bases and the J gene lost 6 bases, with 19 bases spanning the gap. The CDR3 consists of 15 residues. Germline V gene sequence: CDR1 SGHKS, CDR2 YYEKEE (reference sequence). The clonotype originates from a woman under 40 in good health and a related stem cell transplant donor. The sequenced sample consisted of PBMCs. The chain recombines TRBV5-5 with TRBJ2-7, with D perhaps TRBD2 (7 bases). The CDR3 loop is CASSWGGQGRGEQYF. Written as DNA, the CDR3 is TGTGCCAGCAGCTGGGGGGGGCAGGGTCGAGGCGAGCAGTACTTC.